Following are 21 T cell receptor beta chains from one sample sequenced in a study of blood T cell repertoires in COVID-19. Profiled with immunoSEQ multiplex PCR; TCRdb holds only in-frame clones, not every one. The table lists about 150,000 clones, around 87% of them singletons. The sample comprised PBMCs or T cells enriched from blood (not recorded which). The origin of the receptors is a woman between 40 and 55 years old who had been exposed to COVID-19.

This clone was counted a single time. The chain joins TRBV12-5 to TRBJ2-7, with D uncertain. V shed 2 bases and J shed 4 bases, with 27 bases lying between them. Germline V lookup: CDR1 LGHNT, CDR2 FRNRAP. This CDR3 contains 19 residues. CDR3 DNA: TGTGCTAGTGGTTTGCCCCCCTTGATAAGCGCCGATCAAGGTTACGAGCAGTACTTC. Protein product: CASGLPPLISADQGYEQYF.

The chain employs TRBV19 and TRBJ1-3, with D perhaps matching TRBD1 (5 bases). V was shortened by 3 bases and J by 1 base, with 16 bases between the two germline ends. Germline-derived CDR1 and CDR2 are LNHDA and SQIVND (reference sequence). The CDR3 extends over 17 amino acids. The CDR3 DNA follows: TGTGCCAGTAGTATGCCAGCAGGGCTCCGATCTGGAAACACCATATATTTT. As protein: CASSMPAGLRSGNTIYF.

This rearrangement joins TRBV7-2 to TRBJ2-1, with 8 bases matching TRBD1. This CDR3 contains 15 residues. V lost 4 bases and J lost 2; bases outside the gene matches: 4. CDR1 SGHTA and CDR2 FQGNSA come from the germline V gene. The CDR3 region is CASSSGTGPYNEQFF. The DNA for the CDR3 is TGTGCCAGCAGCTCCGGGACAGGCCCCTACAATGAGCAGTTCTTC.

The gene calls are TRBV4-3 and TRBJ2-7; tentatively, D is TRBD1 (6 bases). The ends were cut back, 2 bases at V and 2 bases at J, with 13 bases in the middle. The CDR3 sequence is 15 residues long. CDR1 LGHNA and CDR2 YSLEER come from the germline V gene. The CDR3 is CASSQQTGATYEQYF. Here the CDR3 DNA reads TGCGCCAGCAGCCAACAGACAGGAGCCACCTACGAGCAGTACTTC.

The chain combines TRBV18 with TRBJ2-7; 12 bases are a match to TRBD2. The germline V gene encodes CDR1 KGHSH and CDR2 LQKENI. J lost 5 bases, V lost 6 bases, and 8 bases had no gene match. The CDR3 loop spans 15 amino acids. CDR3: CASSTSGGSQNEQYF. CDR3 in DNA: TGTGCCAGCTCGACTAGCGGGGGATCCCAGAACGAGCAGTACTTC.

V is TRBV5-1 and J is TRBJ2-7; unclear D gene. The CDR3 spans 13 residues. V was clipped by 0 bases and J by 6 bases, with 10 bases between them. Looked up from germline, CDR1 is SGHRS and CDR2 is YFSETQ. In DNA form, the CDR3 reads TGCGCCAGCAGCTTGGTTGAGAAAACCGAGCAGTACTTC. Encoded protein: CASSLVEKTEQYF.

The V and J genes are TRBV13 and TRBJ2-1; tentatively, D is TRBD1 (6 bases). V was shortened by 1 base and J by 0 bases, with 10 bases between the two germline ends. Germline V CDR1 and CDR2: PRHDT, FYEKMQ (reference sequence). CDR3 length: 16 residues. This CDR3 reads CASSLEGRGSYNEQFF. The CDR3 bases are TGTGCCAGCAGCTTAGAAGGCAGGGGCTCCTACAATGAGCAGTTCTTC.

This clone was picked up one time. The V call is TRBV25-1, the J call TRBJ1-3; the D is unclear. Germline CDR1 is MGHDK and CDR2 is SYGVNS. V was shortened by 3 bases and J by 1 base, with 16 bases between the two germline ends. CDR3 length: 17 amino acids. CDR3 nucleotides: TGTGCCAGCAGTGATAACGGGATCAAAACATCTGGAAACACCATATATTTT. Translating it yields CASSDNGIKTSGNTIYF.

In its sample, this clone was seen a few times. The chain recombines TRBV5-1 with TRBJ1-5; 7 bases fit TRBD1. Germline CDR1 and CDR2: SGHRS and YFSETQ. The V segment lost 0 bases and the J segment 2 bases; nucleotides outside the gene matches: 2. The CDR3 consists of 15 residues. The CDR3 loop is CASSLAGTGNQPQHF. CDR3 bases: TGCGCCAGCAGCTTGGCCGGGACAGGCAATCAGCCCCAGCATTTT.

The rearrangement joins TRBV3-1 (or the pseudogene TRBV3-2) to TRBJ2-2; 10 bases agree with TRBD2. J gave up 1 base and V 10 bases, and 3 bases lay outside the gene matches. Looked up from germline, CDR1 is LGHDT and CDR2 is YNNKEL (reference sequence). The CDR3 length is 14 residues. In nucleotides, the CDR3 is TGTGCCATCGGGACTAGCGAGAACACCGGGGAGCTGTTTTTT. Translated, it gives CAIGTSENTGELFF.

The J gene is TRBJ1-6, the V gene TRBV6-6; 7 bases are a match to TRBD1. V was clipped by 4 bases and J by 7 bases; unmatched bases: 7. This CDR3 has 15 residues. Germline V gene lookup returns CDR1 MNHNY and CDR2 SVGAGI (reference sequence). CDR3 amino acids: CASSLPGQKNSPLHF. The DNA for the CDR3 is TGTGCCAGCAGTTTACCGGGACAGAAGAATTCACCCCTCCACTTT.

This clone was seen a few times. In nucleotides, the CDR3 is TGTGCCAGCAGTGAACGGACAGGGCGGCAGCCCCAGCATTTT. It codes for CASSERTGRQPQHF. This chain uses TRBV27 with TRBJ1-5; 8 nucleotides match TRBD1. J lost 7 bases, V lost 5 bases, and 7 bases had no gene match. Germline V gives CDR1 MNHEY, CDR2 SMNVEV (reference sequence). This CDR3 comprises 14 residues.

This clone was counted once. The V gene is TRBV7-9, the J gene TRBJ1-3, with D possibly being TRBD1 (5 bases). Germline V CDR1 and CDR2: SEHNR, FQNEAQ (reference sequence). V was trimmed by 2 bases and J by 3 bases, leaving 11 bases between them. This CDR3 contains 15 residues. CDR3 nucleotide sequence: TGTGCCAGCAGCTTAATGCGGGGGATTGGAAACACCATATATTTT. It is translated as CASSLMRGIGNTIYF. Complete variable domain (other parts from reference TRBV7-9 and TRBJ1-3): DTGVSQNPRHKITKRGQNVTFRCDPISEHNRLYWYRQTLGQGPEFLTYFQNEAQLEKSRLLSDRFSAERPKGSFSTLEIQRTEQGDSAMYLCASSLMRGIGNTIYFGEGSWLTVV.

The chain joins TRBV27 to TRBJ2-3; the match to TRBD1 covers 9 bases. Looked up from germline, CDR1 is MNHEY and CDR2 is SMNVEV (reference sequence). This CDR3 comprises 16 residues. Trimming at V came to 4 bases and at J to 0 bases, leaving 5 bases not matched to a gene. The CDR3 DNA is TGTGCCAGCAGTTCGGGACAGGGCCGGAGCACAGATACGCAGTATTTT. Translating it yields CASSSGQGRSTDTQYF.

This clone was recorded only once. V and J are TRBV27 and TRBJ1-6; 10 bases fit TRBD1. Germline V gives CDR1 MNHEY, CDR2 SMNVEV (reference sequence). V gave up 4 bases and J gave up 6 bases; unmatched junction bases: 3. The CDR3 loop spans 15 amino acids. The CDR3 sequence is CASSSTGGVNSPLHF. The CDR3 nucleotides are TGTGCCAGCAGTTCGACAGGGGGCGTTAATTCACCCCTCCACTTT.

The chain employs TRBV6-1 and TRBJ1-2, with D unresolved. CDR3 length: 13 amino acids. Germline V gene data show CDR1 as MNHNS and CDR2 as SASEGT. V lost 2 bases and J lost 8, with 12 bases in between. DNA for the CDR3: TGTGCCAGCAGTGAACGTAGAGGTTCAGGCTACACCTTC. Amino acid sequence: CASSERRGSGYTF.

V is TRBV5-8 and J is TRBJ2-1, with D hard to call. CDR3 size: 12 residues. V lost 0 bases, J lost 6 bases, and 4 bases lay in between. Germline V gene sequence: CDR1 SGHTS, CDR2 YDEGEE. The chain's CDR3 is CASSLGLNEQFF. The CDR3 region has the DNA TGTGCCAGCAGCTTGGGGCTCAATGAGCAGTTCTTC. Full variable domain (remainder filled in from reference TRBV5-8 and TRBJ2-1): EAGVTQSPTHLIKTRGQQATLRCSPISGHTSVYWYQQALGLGLQFLLWYDEGEERNRGNFPPRFSGRQFPNYSSELNVNALELEDSALYLCASSLGLNEQFFGPGTRLTVL.

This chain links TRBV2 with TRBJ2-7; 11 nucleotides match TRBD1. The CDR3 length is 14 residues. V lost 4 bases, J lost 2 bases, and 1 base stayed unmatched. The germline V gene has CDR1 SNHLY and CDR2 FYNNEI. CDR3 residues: CASSADRGPYEQYF. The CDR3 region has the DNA TGTGCCAGCAGTGCGGACAGGGGGCCCTACGAGCAGTACTTC.

The CDR3 nucleotides are TGCGCCAGCAGCCCCAAGCGGGGTAGCGGGGAGCTGTTTTTT. This sequence encodes CASSPKRGSGELFF. V is TRBV5-1 and J is TRBJ2-2; 7 positions agree with TRBD2. Germline values: CDR1 SGHRS, CDR2 YFSETQ. V lost 4 bases, J lost 7 bases, and 7 bases stayed unmatched. There are 14 residues in the CDR3. The whole variable domain, filled in from reference TRBV5-1 and TRBJ2-2, reads KAGVTQTPRYLIKTRGQQVTLSCSPISGHRSVSWYQQTPGQGLQFLFEYFSETQRNKGNFPGRFSGRQFSNSRSEMNVSTLELGDSALYLCASSPKRGSGELFFGEGSRLTVL.

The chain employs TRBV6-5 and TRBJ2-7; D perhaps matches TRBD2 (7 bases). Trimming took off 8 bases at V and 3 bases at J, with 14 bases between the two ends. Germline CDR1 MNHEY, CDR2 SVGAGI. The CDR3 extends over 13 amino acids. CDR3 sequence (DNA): TGTGCCAGCGAGGGGGGGCCGAGCTACGAGCAGTACTTC. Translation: CASEGGPSYEQYF.

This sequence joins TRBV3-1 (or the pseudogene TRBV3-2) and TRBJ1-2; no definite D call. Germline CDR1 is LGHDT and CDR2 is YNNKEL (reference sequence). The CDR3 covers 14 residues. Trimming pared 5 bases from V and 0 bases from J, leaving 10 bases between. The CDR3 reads CASSGWESNYGYTF. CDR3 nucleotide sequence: TGTGCCAGCAGCGGATGGGAGTCTAACTATGGCTACACCTTC.